The rows below give T cell receptor beta chains drawn from one sample of a study of OX40 agonist ivuxolimab in advanced cancers. Clones were sequenced by immunoSEQ multiplex PCR, and TCRdb holds only the in-frame ones, with some missing. This table holds 55,000 to 80,000 clones, 81% found once. The input for sequencing was CD4+ or CD8+ T cells sorted from blood, taken in a trial of the OX40 agonist ivuxolimab. Receptors were obtained from an adult with an advanced solid tumor such as melanoma, head and neck, liver or kidney cancer. The CDR3 runs from the conserved cysteine through the conserved F or W. The order of the fields is J gene, D gene, V gene, clone size, CDR3 DNA, CDR3 protein. The D gene is left open where the match is weak. Part of the rows lack a size; the others show once, few, many or a class for expanded clones.

TRBJ1-5,.,TRBV7-2,.,TGTGCCAGCAGCTCGCGGGGGGGCGGTCAGCCCCAGCATTTT,CASSSRGGGQPQHF
TRBJ2-6,.,TRBV4-2,.,TGTGCCAGCAGCCAAGAAGGGACGGCTATCAACGTCCTGACTTTC,CASSQEGTAINVLTF
TRBJ2-2,.,TRBV14,.,TGTGCCAGCAGCCAAGATACCCCCGGGGAGCTGTTTTTT,CASSQDTPGELFF
TRBJ1-4,.,TRBV6-1,few,TGTGCCAGCAGTGAAGGAACGCGAGTTGCTCATGAAAAACTGTTTTTT,CASSEGTRVAHEKLFF
TRBJ1-2,.,TRBV10-3,.,TGTGCCATCACCGGGGACAATGGCTACACCTTC,CAITGDNGYTF
TRBJ1-6,.,TRBV11-2,few,TGTGCCAGCAGCTCGCAGGGTAGTATCTATAATTCACCCCTCCACTTT,CASSSQGSIYNSPLHF
TRBJ1-2,.,TRBV4-1,.,TGCGCCAGCAGCCCCCCAGGACGGGCTCTTAACTATGGCTACACCTTC,CASSPPGRALNYGYTF
TRBJ1-6,.,TRBV6-1,.,TGTGCCAGCAGTCCACGGGGAGAGGGTTCACCCCTCCACTTT,CASSPRGEGSPLHF
TRBJ1-6,.,TRBV6-6,few,TGTGCCAGCAGTTACAGTAATACAGTCGCGGGTTCACCCCTCCACTTT,CASSYSNTVAGSPLHF
TRBJ1-2,TRBD1,TRBV4-3,.,TGCGCCAGCAGCCCACAGGGGAGTGACTATGGCTACACCTTC,CASSPQGSDYGYTF
TRBJ2-7,.,TRBV5-1,.,TGCGCCAGCAGCTTACAGGGCTACGAGCAGTACTTC,CASSLQGYEQYF
TRBJ1-1,TRBD1,TRBV19,.,TGTGCCAGCCAACAAGGGGGAAGGGGACAGGAGGCTTTCTTT,CASQQGGRGQEAFF
TRBJ1-5,.,TRBV6-1,once,TGTGCCAGCAGTAAGGAGGAACAGCCCCAGCATTTT,CASSKEEQPQHF
TRBJ2-1,.,TRBV7-9,.,TGTGCCAGCAGCAGGGTGGGGCAGAGACGCTCCTACAATGAGCAGTTCTTC,CASSRVGQRRSYNEQFF
TRBJ1-2,.,TRBV6-5,.,TGTGCCAGCAGTTACGGGGACTATGGCTACACCTTC,CASSYGDYGYTF
TRBJ2-7,.,TRBV20-1,.,TGCAGTGCTAGAGCAGTCTACGAGCAGTACTTC,CSARAVYEQYF
TRBJ2-2,.,TRBV7-9,.,TGTGCCAGCAGCTTCATCCAGGGGTCGAACACCGGGGAGCTGTTTTTT,CASSFIQGSNTGELFF
TRBJ1-1,TRBD1,TRBV9,few,TGTGCCAGCAGCGCCACAGGGGGCGGAGGTCGGGCTTTCTTT,CASSATGGGGRAFF
TRBJ2-3,TRBD2,TRBV10-3,.,TGTGCCATCAGTGAGCGTAGCGGGGGGGGGACGTCTAGCACAGATACGCAGTATTTT,CAISERSGGGTSSTDTQYF
TRBJ2-1,TRBD1,TRBV7-3,once,TGTGCCAGCAGCCCGTCCCGGGACAGTAATGAGCAGTTCTTC,CASSPSRDSNEQFF
TRBJ1-2,.,TRBV2,few,TGTGCCAGCAGTGCCAAGCGGGACTATGGCTACACCTTC,CASSAKRDYGYTF
TRBJ1-5,.,TRBV10-3,once,TGTGCCATCAGTGAGTCCGGACAGTCCAATCAGCCCCAGCATTTT,CAISESGQSNQPQHF
TRBJ1-2,.,TRBV2,few,TGTGCCAGCACCATGACAGCCCTCTATGGCTACACCTTC,CASTMTALYGYTF
TRBJ1-1,TRBD1,TRBV9,.,TGTGCCAGCAGCGCCTCCGGGACAGGGGGCATGTACACTGAAGCTTTCTTT,CASSASGTGGMYTEAFF
TRBJ2-5,TRBD1,TRBV19,.,TGTGCCAGTAGTGTCCCGACAGGGGTACAAGAGACCCAGTACTTC,CASSVPTGVQETQYF
TRBJ1-6,.,TRBV10-2,.,TGCGCCAGCAGTGCCATCCGGGGTGGGTCCTATAATTCACCCCTCCACTTT,CASSAIRGGSYNSPLHF
TRBJ2-5,TRBD2,TRBV5-4,.,TGTGCCAGCAGCTTGACTAGCGGGGGCCTGCTCCAAGAGACCCAGTACTTC,CASSLTSGGLLQETQYF
TRBJ1-1,.,TRBV29-1,.,TGCAGCTTGCGTAGGGGGGCTGGTGAAGCTTTCTTT,CSLRRGAGEAFF
TRBJ2-5,.,TRBV28,.,TGTGCCAGCAGCCAACGCCGACAGATCCAAGAGACCCAGTACTTC,CASSQRRQIQETQYF
TRBJ2-5,TRBD1,TRBV6-5,.,TGTGCCAGCAGAGACAGGGGGACCGGAGAGGAGACCCAGTACTTC,CASRDRGTGEETQYF
TRBJ2-3,TRBD2,TRBV6-1,.,TGTGCCAGCAGTCGGGGGAGGGCAGATACGCAGTATTTT,CASSRGRADTQYF
TRBJ2-3,.,TRBV4-2,.,TGTGCCAGCAGCCAAGTTAGAGGGGATACGCAGTATTTT,CASSQVRGDTQYF
TRBJ1-5,.,TRBV19,.,TGTGCCAGTAGTTCGAGGGGCAGAGATAGCAATCAGCCCCAGCATTTT,CASSSRGRDSNQPQHF
TRBJ2-5,.,TRBV5-1,.,TGCGCCAGCAGCGGCGGATCAGGGAACCCTAGAGAGACCCAGTACTTC,CASSGGSGNPRETQYF
TRBJ1-1,.,TRBV5-5,.,TGTGCCAGCAGCTTGCGGCCAGCCGTCAACACTGAAGCTTTCTTT,CASSLRPAVNTEAFF
TRBJ2-7,TRBD1,TRBV7-2,.,TGTGCCAGCAGCCGGGGACAGGCCTACGAGCAGTACTTC,CASSRGQAYEQYF
TRBJ2-7,TRBD1,TRBV7-2,.,TGTGCCAGCAGCTTAGCGACAGGACAGGGCTACGAGCAGTACTTC,CASSLATGQGYEQYF
TRBJ2-3,TRBD2,TRBV11-1,once,TGTGCCAGCAGCTTGGCGGGGGGGTCCACAGATACGCAGTATTTT,CASSLAGGSTDTQYF
TRBJ2-5,.,TRBV5-6,.,TGTGCCAGCAGCCCCTTTTGGGTCCAAGAGACCCAGTACTTC,CASSPFWVQETQYF
TRBJ1-2,.,TRBV7-9,.,TGTGCCAGCAGCCCCGAAGGGGACGGCAACCTTGGCTACACCTTC,CASSPEGDGNLGYTF
TRBJ2-5,.,TRBV2,.,TGTGCCAGCAGTGCGGACAGTAAGACCCAGTACTTC,CASSADSKTQYF